This entry lists 29 T cell receptor beta chains sequenced from one sample in a study of cytomegalovirus exposure and HLA in healthy donors. Produced via immunoSEQ multiplex PCR; TCRdb's table is partial and in-frame only. The sample holds 280,000 or so clones; around 89% are singletons and the top ten take approximately 0.88%. What was sequenced was PBMCs. These receptor sequences come from a woman aged 18 to 35 in good health and CMV-seronegative.

This sequence joins TRBV5-1 and TRBJ2-5; 11 bases are shared with TRBD2. Germline lookup yields CDR1 SGHRS and CDR2 YFSETQ. The CDR3 is 15 residues long. Trimming removed 4 bases from V and 1 base from J; junction bases left unmatched: 3. The CDR3 nucleotides are TGCGCCAGCAGCAGGGGGACTAGCGGCCAAGAGACCCAGTACTTC. This gives the protein CASSRGTSGQETQYF.

This chain links TRBV29-1 with TRBJ2-1, with D tentatively TRBD2 (5 bases). CDR1 and CDR2 (germline): SQVTM, ANQGSEA. CDR3 size: 13 residues. Trimming left V 4 bases short and J 3 bases short, with 10 bases between. The CDR3 region is CSVVPSSYNEQFF. The CDR3, as DNA: TGCAGCGTTGTCCCTAGCAGCTACAATGAGCAGTTCTTC.

The chain recombines TRBV29-1 with TRBJ2-3; 7 bases match TRBD1. Germline V CDR1 and CDR2: SQVTM, ANQGSEA. The CDR3 extends over 16 amino acids. The trim removed 5 bases at V and 2 bases at J, leaving 13 bases unmatched. This CDR3 is CSVWSQGETYTDTQYF. The CDR3 DNA follows: TGCAGCGTTTGGAGCCAGGGGGAAACTTACACAGATACGCAGTATTTT.

This rearrangement joins TRBV27 to TRBJ2-7; 8 bases map to TRBD2. The CDR3 contains 15 residues. The germline V gene encodes CDR1 MNHEY and CDR2 SMNVEV (reference sequence). After removal of 3 bases from V and 3 bases from J, the junction contained 7 bases not matched to a gene. CDR3: CASSFRREVYYEQYF. The CDR3 DNA follows: TGTGCCAGCAGTTTCCGGCGGGAGGTGTACTACGAGCAGTACTTC.

The table lists this clone with a few counts. J is TRBJ1-1 and V is TRBV23-1, with D hard to call. TRBV23-1 is identified as an open reading frame with a role that is uncertain. V lost 1 base and J lost 3, with 18 bases in between. This CDR3 spans 17 amino acids. This chain's CDR3 is CASSQLRTPKADTEAFF. The CDR3, as DNA: TGCGCCAGCAGTCAATTACGGACTCCCAAGGCGGACACTGAAGCTTTCTTT.

The rearrangement uses TRBV4-3 and TRBJ2-7, with 9 bases identical to TRBD2. J lost 6 bases, V lost 0 bases, and 0 bases had no gene match. This CDR3 is 13 amino acids long. Germline V gene data show CDR1 as LGHNA and CDR2 as YSLEER. For the CDR3, the DNA is TGCGCCAGCAGCCAAGATAGCGGGGGCGAGCAGTACTTC. Its translation is CASSQDSGGEQYF.

The chain joins TRBV28 to TRBJ2-7, with TRBD1 identical over 7 bases. Germline CDR1 MDHEN, CDR2 SYDVKM. CDR3 length equals 17 residues. V dropped 4 bases and J dropped 2; count of bases not matched to a gene: 14. DNA of the CDR3: TGTGCCAGCAGTTCTGCGAGAGACAGGGTTCAAGCCTACGAGCAGTACTTC. Encoded protein: CASSSARDRVQAYEQYF. Together with reference TRBV28 and TRBJ2-7, the CDR3 gives the full variable domain: DVKVTQSSRYLVKRTGEKVFLECVQDMDHENMFWYRQDPGLGLRLIYFSYDVKMKEKGDIPEGYSVSREKKERFSLILESASTNQTSMYLCASSSARDRVQAYEQYFGPGTRLTVT.

This clone has only one observation. This rearrangement joins TRBV9 to TRBJ2-1, with 12 bases matching TRBD2. Looked up from germline, CDR1 is SGDLS and CDR2 is YYNGEE. The CDR3 consists of 15 residues. The V gene end was trimmed by 3 bases and the J gene end by 7 bases; junction bases not matched to a gene: 5. For the CDR3, the DNA is TGTGCCAGCAGCGGAGGACTAGCGGGATTGAATGAGCAGTTCTTC. It specifies CASSGGLAGLNEQFF.

J is TRBJ2-7 and V is TRBV2, with 7 bases fitting TRBD1. Germline V gene sequence: CDR1 SNHLY, CDR2 FYNNEI. This CDR3 is built from 13 residues. J was trimmed by 2 bases and V by 8 bases; bases with no gene match: 6. CDR3: CASYRGFPYEQYF. The CDR3 nucleotides are TGTGCCAGCTACAGGGGATTTCCCTACGAGCAGTACTTC.

This sequence joins TRBV30 and TRBJ1-2; D is undetermined. The CDR3 spans 13 residues. V was shortened by 3 bases and J by 8 bases, with 16 bases between the two germline ends. CDR1 GTSNPN and CDR2 SVGIG come from the germline V gene (reference sequence). CDR3 amino acids: CAWSARGRGGYTF. The CDR3 DNA sequence: TGTGCCTGGAGCGCCCGAGGCAGAGGGGGCTACACCTTC.

The J gene is TRBJ2-3, the V gene TRBV6-1; 7 bases match TRBD1. There are 14 residues in the CDR3. Germline V gives CDR1 MNHNS, CDR2 SASEGT. V lost 7 bases, J lost 8 bases, and 12 bases stayed unmatched. The CDR3 bases are TGTGCCAGCAAGGGTCAGGGGGATGCTGGTACGCAGTATTTT. Protein sequence: CASKGQGDAGTQYF.

The gene calls are TRBV5-4 and TRBJ2-2; D gene unclear. This CDR3 has 14 residues. Germline V lookup: CDR1 SGHNT, CDR2 YYREEE (reference sequence). V shed 1 base and J shed 4 bases, with 8 bases lying between them. The CDR3 DNA sequence: TGTGCCAGCAGCTTGTCCTGGGCCACCGGGGAGCTGTTTTTT. Encoded protein: CASSLSWATGELFF.

This clone was counted once. The chain uses TRBV11-2 and TRBJ1-2; D is possibly TRBD1 (5 bases). CDR1 and CDR2 (germline): SGHAT, FQNNGV. Trimming cost V 4 bases and J 2 bases, with 17 bases left between them. The length of the CDR3 is 16 residues. The CDR3 region is CASSSLVGGTNYGYTF. The CDR3 DNA follows: TGTGCCAGCAGCTCCCTGGTGGGAGGGACGAACTATGGCTACACCTTC.

The chain has TRBV7-2 and TRBJ2-7; D ambiguous. Deletions cut 3 bases from V and 2 bases from J, with 11 bases between. The germline V gene has CDR1 SGHTA and CDR2 FQGNSA. The CDR3 has 14 amino acids. This CDR3 is CASSLAAAAYEQYF. The CDR3 nucleotides are TGTGCCAGCAGCTTGGCGGCTGCCGCCTACGAGCAGTACTTC.

This clone was found once. The chain is built from TRBV28 and TRBJ1-5; TRBD1 matches 8 bases. CDR1 is MDHEN, CDR2 SYDVKM, per germline. CDR3 length: 16 amino acids. V trimming: 6 bases; J trimming: 3 bases; junction bases outside the gene matches: 10. CDR3 sequence (DNA): TGTGCCAGCAGAAAGGAGACAGGGGACCCCAATCAGCCCCAGCATTTT. It translates to CASRKETGDPNQPQHF. The full variable domain, its missing parts supplied by reference TRBV28 and TRBJ1-5, is DVKVTQSSRYLVKRTGEKVFLECVQDMDHENMFWYRQDPGLGLRLIYFSYDVKMKEKGDIPEGYSVSREKKERFSLILESASTNQTSMYLCASRKETGDPNQPQHFGDGTRLSIL.

The table lists this clone with a count of one. CDR3 residues: CASSLAWDWSGGRTDTQYF. CDR3 sequence (DNA): TGTGCCAGCAGTCTAGCTTGGGATTGGTCAGGGGGTCGGACAGATACGCAGTATTTT. This chain joins TRBV7-9 and TRBJ2-3; 7 bases align to TRBD1. Germline V gene data show CDR1 as SEHNR and CDR2 as FQNEAQ (reference sequence). The V segment lost 6 bases and the J segment 3 bases; nucleotides outside the gene matches: 21. The CDR3 consists of 19 residues.

The V gene is TRBV5-1, the J gene TRBJ2-1; 15 bases align to TRBD2. CDR1 is SGHRS and CDR2 is YFSETQ in the germline V gene. This CDR3 is 17 amino acids long. V was pared by 3 bases and J by 7 bases, with 8 bases of the junction left unmatched. CDR3: CASSSGLAGGRKNEQFF. CDR3 sequence (DNA): TGCGCCAGCAGCTCCGGACTAGCGGGAGGGAGGAAAAATGAGCAGTTCTTC.

This chain joins TRBV2 and TRBJ1-1, with D maybe TRBD1 (6 bases). The CDR3 spans 14 residues. V was shortened by 6 bases and J by 7 bases, with 18 bases between the two germline ends. The germline gives CDR1 SNHLY, CDR2 FYNNEI. The CDR3 sequence: CASRGAGGFFEAFF. CDR3 in DNA: TGTGCCAGCAGGGGGGCGGGGGGCTTTTTTGAAGCTTTCTTT.

The V and J genes are TRBV4-1 and TRBJ2-7, with D uncertain. The germline CDR1 and CDR2 sequences are MGHRA and YSYEKL. The CDR3 is 13 residues long. V gave up 1 base and J gave up 3 bases, with 7 bases separating them. The CDR3 protein is CASSQAPDYEQYF. In nucleotides, the CDR3 is TGCGCCAGCAGCCAAGCGCCAGACTACGAGCAGTACTTC.

The V call is TRBV25-1, the J call TRBJ2-1; possibly TRBD2 for D (5 bases). This CDR3 is 15 amino acids long. In germline, CDR1 is MGHDK, CDR2 SYGVNS. V lost 1 base and J 8 bases, leaving 15 bases between the germline ends. Here the CDR3 reads CASSEFGVTIHEQFF. CDR3 DNA sequence: TGTGCCAGCAGTGAATTCGGGGTAACTATACATGAGCAGTTCTTC.

The rearrangement joins TRBV29-1 to TRBJ2-1, with TRBD1 identical over 8 bases. The V and J ends lost 6 bases and 4 bases, in that order; junction bases with no gene match: 8. The CDR3 consists of 14 residues. Germline V gene lookup returns CDR1 SQVTM and CDR2 ANQGSEA. The CDR3 coding sequence is TGCAGCGTCGACAGGGGTCGTAAATACAATGAGCAGTTCTTC. Encoded protein: CSVDRGRKYNEQFF.

The chain links TRBV30 to TRBJ1-1; perhaps TRBD1 as D (6 bases). Trimming took off 5 bases at V and 4 bases at J, with 11 bases between the two ends. The CDR3 length is 12 residues. Germline CDR1 is GTSNPN and CDR2 is SVGIG (reference sequence). Written as DNA, the CDR3 is TGTGCCTGGCGACAGGTGGGCACTGAAGCTTTCTTT. It specifies CAWRQVGTEAFF.

The chain recombines TRBV7-8 with TRBJ2-7; tentative D call: TRBD1 (5 bases). The CDR3 contains 15 residues. V lost 0 bases and J 2 bases, leaving 11 bases between the germline ends. Germline V CDR1 and CDR2: SGHVS, FQNEAQ. CDR3 protein: CASSLAPGQTYEQYF. CDR3 nucleotide sequence: TGTGCCAGCAGCTTAGCGCCAGGACAAACCTACGAGCAGTACTTC. The whole variable domain, filled in from reference TRBV7-8 and TRBJ2-7, reads GAGVSQSPRYKVAKRGQDVALRCDPISGHVSLFWYQQALGQGPEFLTYFQNEAQLDKSGLPSDRFFAERPEGSVSTLKIQRTQQEDSAVYLCASSLAPGQTYEQYFGPGTRLTVT.

This chain uses TRBV6-5 with TRBJ1-2; D is possibly TRBD1 (6 bases). Trimming cost V 5 bases and J 6 bases, with 16 bases left between them. From germline, CDR1 is MNHEY and CDR2 SVGAGI. The CDR3 is 14 residues long. The chain's CDR3 is CASSPWTEPNGYTF. The CDR3 DNA follows: TGTGCCAGCAGTCCCTGGACAGAGCCTAATGGCTACACCTTC.

This clone was found once. The chain combines TRBV12-5 with TRBJ2-5; D is possibly TRBD2 (6 bases). The CDR3 has 17 amino acids. With 5 bases removed from V and 0 bases from J, the gap between germline ends came to 19 bases. In germline, CDR1 is LGHNT, CDR2 FRNRAP. CDR3 nucleotide sequence: TGTGCTAGTGGTGGGGGGTATGGCGGAGAGTACCAAGAGACCCAGTACTTC. Encoded protein: CASGGGYGGEYQETQYF.

The rearrangement joins TRBV7-6 to TRBJ2-1; 7 bases are a match to TRBD2. CDR1 is SGHVS and CDR2 is FNYEAQ in the germline V gene. The V gene end was trimmed by 1 base and the J gene end by 7 bases; junction bases not matched to a gene: 10. This CDR3 has 16 amino acids. CDR3 in amino acids: CASSLGAAGALNEQFF. The DNA of the CDR3 is TGTGCCAGCAGCTTAGGGGCCGCGGGAGCGTTGAATGAGCAGTTCTTC.

This clone was recorded only once. The chain carries TRBV27 and TRBJ2-6; D is perhaps TRBD2 (6 bases). CDR3 length: 13 amino acids. Per the germline V gene, CDR1 is MNHEY and CDR2 is SMNVEV (reference sequence). Trimming took off 6 bases at V and 3 bases at J, with 6 bases between the two ends. The CDR3 loop is CASRGGGANVLTF. The CDR3 bases are TGTGCCAGCAGGGGGGGTGGGGCCAACGTCCTGACTTTC.

The chain has TRBV10-3 and TRBJ2-1, with 7 bases aligning to TRBD2. Germline V lookup: CDR1 ENHRY, CDR2 SYGVKD. The CDR3 is 15 residues long. J lost 0 bases, V lost 3 bases, and 2 bases had no gene match. The CDR3 loop reads CAISDGGSSYNEQFF. DNA of the CDR3: TGTGCCATCAGTGACGGCGGGAGCTCCTACAATGAGCAGTTCTTC.

The rearrangement uses TRBV29-1 and TRBJ2-7; 8 bases fit TRBD2. Per germline, CDR1 SQVTM and CDR2 ANQGSEA. V dropped 7 bases and J dropped 6; count of bases not matched to a gene: 14. The CDR3 consists of 14 residues. The DNA for the CDR3 is TGCAGCGCCCGAACTAGCGGAACTACGGGCGAGCAGTACTTC. Protein sequence: CSARTSGTTGEQYF.